These 15 T cell receptor beta chains share one sample of origin, sequenced in a study of blood T cell repertoires in COVID-19. The method was immunoSEQ multiplex PCR; TCRdb's version includes in-frame clones alone and lacks a portion of them. The sample shows 50,000 or so clones, 82% of them seen only once. Sequencing was done on a sample of peripheral blood. Receptor source: a man aged 40-55 years with acute or convalescent COVID-19.

This clone is a singleton in its sample. The chain uses TRBV10-2 and TRBJ2-6; 8 bases agree with TRBD2. This CDR3 comprises 17 residues. After removal of 6 bases from V and 2 bases from J, the junction contained 9 bases not matched to a gene. Germline V gene data show CDR1 as WSHSY and CDR2 as SAAADI. DNA of the CDR3: TGCGCCAGCAGCCGGGGGGGCGGAAACGCTGGGGCCAACGTCCTGACTTTC. Its translation is CASSRGGGNAGANVLTF.

This clone was seen only once. The genes are TRBV12-3 or TRBV12-4 and TRBJ1-1; D remains ambiguous. The CDR3 consists of 13 residues. The ends were cut back, 6 bases at V and 6 bases at J, with 14 bases in the middle. The CDR3 nucleotides are TGTGCCAGCAGCCGAACAGAGGAGGCTGAAGCTTTCTTT. Amino acid sequence: CASSRTEEAEAFF.

CDR3 in amino acids: CASSTRQGTAQFF. CDR3 in DNA: TGTGCCAGCAGCACCCGACAGGGAACGGCGCAGTTCTTC. The J gene is TRBJ2-1, the V gene TRBV7-3, with 7 positions matching TRBD1. CDR1 is SGHTA and CDR2 is FQGTGA in the germline V gene. J was trimmed by 12 bases and V by 5 bases; bases with no gene match: 10. The CDR3 sequence is 13 residues long.

This clone was counted at least ten times. The chain combines TRBV15 with TRBJ1-5; unclear D gene. In germline, CDR1 is LNHNV, CDR2 YYDKDF (reference sequence). V lost 3 bases and J lost 3, with 15 bases in between. This CDR3 is built from 16 residues. CDR3 residues: CATSSIPPGINQPQHF. The CDR3 DNA follows: TGTGCCACCAGCAGCATACCGCCGGGGATCAATCAGCCCCAGCATTTT.

The chain uses TRBV12-3 or TRBV12-4 and TRBJ2-1; D remains ambiguous. Deletions cut 3 bases from V and 4 bases from J, with 7 bases between. The CDR3 sequence is 13 residues long. The CDR3 DNA reads as TGTGCCAGCAGTTTTCACTTTTACAATGAGCAGTTCTTC. The encoded protein is CASSFHFYNEQFF.

This clone was detected only once. The chain combines TRBV7-2 with TRBJ2-3; D is uncertain. The CDR3 covers 13 residues. CDR1 SGHTA and CDR2 FQGNSA come from the germline V gene. V gave up 0 bases and J gave up 6 bases, with 7 bases separating them. The chain's CDR3 is CASSLAPRDTQYF. CDR3 bases: TGTGCCAGCAGCTTAGCGCCGAGGGATACGCAGTATTTT.

V gene TRBV7-6 combines with J gene TRBJ2-3, with 7 positions matching TRBD2. The trim removed 5 bases at V and 2 bases at J, leaving 7 bases unmatched. Looked up from germline, CDR1 is SGHVS and CDR2 is FNYEAQ. The CDR3 sequence is 15 residues long. CDR3 loop: CASSPMGGPTDTQYF. The DNA for the CDR3 is TGTGCCAGCAGCCCTATGGGAGGGCCCACAGATACGCAGTATTTT.

The chain carries TRBV5-1 and TRBJ2-1, with 12 positions matching TRBD2. From germline, CDR1 is SGHRS and CDR2 YFSETQ. J gave up 8 bases and V 4 bases, and 13 bases lay outside the gene matches. CDR3 size: 17 residues. CDR3 nucleotides: TGCGCCAGCAGCCCTTTATTGACTAGCGGGGGACGAGATGAGCAGTTCTTC. This gives the protein CASSPLLTSGGRDEQFF.

The rearrangement uses TRBV5-1 and TRBJ2-5, with TRBD2 matching 8 bases. Germline V gene lookup returns CDR1 SGHRS and CDR2 YFSETQ. The CDR3 is made up of 16 amino acids. The J segment lost 1 base and the V segment lost 4 bases, leaving 9 bases of the junction unmatched. The CDR3 loop reads CASSPFGGGSQETQYF. CDR3 bases: TGCGCCAGCAGCCCCTTTGGCGGGGGGAGCCAAGAGACCCAGTACTTC. The whole variable domain, filled in from reference TRBV5-1 and TRBJ2-5, reads KAGVTQTPRYLIKTRGQQVTLSCSPISGHRSVSWYQQTPGQGLQFLFEYFSETQRNKGNFPGRFSGRQFSNSRSEMNVSTLELGDSALYLCASSPFGGGSQETQYFGPGTRLLVL.

This clone is large within its sample. The chain links TRBV12-3 or TRBV12-4 to TRBJ2-7; D remains ambiguous. Trimming took off 3 bases at V and 6 bases at J, with 9 bases between the two ends. The CDR3 is made up of 12 amino acids. The CDR3 sequence is CASSFVWAEQYF. The CDR3 region has the DNA TGTGCCAGCAGTTTTGTATGGGCCGAGCAGTACTTC.

This clone was recorded a few times. The chain uses TRBV11-2 and TRBJ2-7, with 9 nucleotides matching TRBD1. Germline trimming cut 4 bases from V and 7 bases from J; bases unmatched to any gene: 8. CDR3 length equals 14 residues. Germline V lookup: CDR1 SGHAT, CDR2 FQNNGV. The CDR3 region is CASSYLQGAEEQYF. The CDR3 DNA sequence: TGTGCCAGCAGCTACTTACAGGGGGCTGAGGAGCAGTACTTC.

The V and J genes are TRBV29-1 and TRBJ2-5, with D possibly being TRBD2 (6 bases). Trimming stripped 7 bases from V and 5 bases from J, with 8 bases between. CDR1 is SQVTM and CDR2 is ANQGSEA in the germline V gene. The CDR3 contains 10 residues. The CDR3 DNA reads as TGCAGCGGTGGAGGGGAGACCCAGTACTTC. Translating gives CSGGGETQYF.

This chain joins TRBV29-1 and TRBJ1-2; D remains ambiguous. V was cut by 4 bases and J by 1 base, with 7 bases left in between. Germline CDR1 reads SQVTM; CDR2 reads ANQGSEA. The CDR3 consists of 12 residues. CDR3 in DNA: TGCAGCGTTGCGGGATATAACTATGGCTACACCTTC. Encoded protein: CSVAGYNYGYTF.

The chain couples TRBV15 to TRBJ1-1, with 10 bases aligning to TRBD1. Germline CDR1 LNHNV, CDR2 YYDKDF (reference sequence). The V segment lost 2 bases and the J segment 3 bases; nucleotides outside the gene matches: 6. This CDR3 comprises 16 residues. The CDR3 loop is CATSRSSGTGDTEAFF. CDR3 nucleotides: TGTGCCACCAGCAGAAGTTCCGGGACAGGGGACACTGAAGCTTTCTTT.

The gene calls are TRBV12-3 or TRBV12-4 and TRBJ1-1; no clear D gene. Trimming took 1 base from V and 10 from J, leaving 10 bases between them. The CDR3 spans 12 residues. The CDR3 loop is CASSLVPGRAFF. CDR3 DNA sequence: TGTGCCAGCAGTTTAGTTCCGGGAAGAGCTTTCTTT.